These T cell receptor beta chains were read from a single sample in a study of T cell responses to AZD1222 COVID-19 vaccine. Clones were sequenced by immunoSEQ multiplex PCR, and TCRdb holds only the in-frame ones, with some missing. The sample has about 64,000 clones; approximately 90% are singletons. The sample in question was peripheral blood, obtained 28 days after the second dose of the MenACWY control vaccine. These receptors were collected from an adult who received the MenACWY meningococcal vaccine as a control. Each CDR3 is given with its conserved first and last residue. A D gene is named only where the DNA matches it firmly. The size field is filled for only some rows; it gives once, few, many or a size class.

abundance | d_gene | j_gene | v_gene | CDR3aa | CDR3nt
- | - | TRBJ2-4 | TRBV14 | CASSQERGAAQYF | TGTGCCAGCAGCCAAGAGAGGGGGGCGGCTCAGTACTTC
- | TRBD2 | TRBJ2-2 | TRBV6-5 | CASLRTSGGTGELFF | TGTGCCAGCCTACGGACTAGCGGGGGAACCGGGGAGCTGTTTTTT
once | - | TRBJ1-1 | TRBV6-1 | CASSDLTVEAFF | TGTGCCAGCAGTGACCTCACGGTTGAAGCTTTCTTT
- | TRBD1 | TRBJ1-1 | TRBV29-1 | CSVRGLRMNTEAFF | TGCAGCGTAAGGGGGCTTAGGATGAACACTGAAGCTTTCTTT
- | - | TRBJ2-4 | TRBV25-1 | CASSGGDIQYF | TGTGCCAGCAGTGGAGGGGACATTCAGTACTTC
- | - | TRBJ1-6 | TRBV12-3/TRBV12-4 | CASSLLDSPLHF | TGTGCCAGCAGTTTGTTGGACTCACCCCTCCACTTT
- | - | TRBJ2-1 | TRBV5-1 | CASKDADNEQFF | TGCGCCAGCAAAGACGCGGACAATGAGCAGTTCTTC
- | - | TRBJ1-3 | TRBV7-9 | CASSLEQAPSGNTIYF | TGTGCCAGCAGCTTAGAGCAGGCCCCCTCTGGAAACACCATATATTTT
- | - | TRBJ2-4 | TRBV29-1 | CSVESGLAKNIQYF | TGCAGCGTTGAGTCGGGTTTAGCCAAAAACATTCAGTACTTC
- | TRBD1 | TRBJ1-2 | TRBV2 | CASSEAGQGYGYTF | TGTGCCAGCAGTGAAGCGGGACAGGGCTATGGCTACACCTTC
- | - | TRBJ1-2 | TRBV12-3/TRBV12-4 | CASSLASNYGYTF | TGTGCCAGCAGTTTAGCCTCCAACTATGGCTACACCTTC
- | - | TRBJ2-7 | TRBV4-1 | CASSPGAGVREDEQYF | TGCGCCAGCAGCCCTGGCGCAGGGGTAAGGGAAGACGAGCAGTACTTC
- | - | TRBJ1-1 | TRBV5-4 | CASSLSPQAAPRGDEAFF | TGTGCCAGCAGCTTGTCACCTCAGGCGGCGCCACGAGGGGATGAAGCTTTCTTT
- | - | TRBJ1-4 | TRBV15 | CATSRQSLTGRGEKLFF | TGTGCCACCAGCAGACAAAGTCTAACAGGGAGAGGGGAAAAACTGTTTTTT
- | - | TRBJ1-1 | TRBV9 | CASSAQVNTEAFF | TGTGCCAGCAGCGCGCAGGTGAACACTGAAGCTTTCTTT
- | TRBD1 | TRBJ2-1 | TRBV6-6 | CASSYSATGKDNEQFF | TGTGCCAGCAGTTACTCGGCGACAGGGAAAGACAATGAGCAGTTCTTC
- | - | TRBJ2-3 | TRBV20-1 | CSASEGDTQYF | TGCAGTGCTAGTGAGGGAGATACGCAGTATTTT
- | - | TRBJ1-2 | TRBV10-3 | CAISQGQNDYGYTF | TGTGCCATCAGTCAAGGACAGAACGATTATGGCTACACCTTC
- | - | TRBJ2-4 | TRBV7-2 | CASSSQGGLAGKNIQYF | TGTGCCAGCAGCTCACAGGGGGGGCTAGCGGGAAAGAACATTCAGTACTTC